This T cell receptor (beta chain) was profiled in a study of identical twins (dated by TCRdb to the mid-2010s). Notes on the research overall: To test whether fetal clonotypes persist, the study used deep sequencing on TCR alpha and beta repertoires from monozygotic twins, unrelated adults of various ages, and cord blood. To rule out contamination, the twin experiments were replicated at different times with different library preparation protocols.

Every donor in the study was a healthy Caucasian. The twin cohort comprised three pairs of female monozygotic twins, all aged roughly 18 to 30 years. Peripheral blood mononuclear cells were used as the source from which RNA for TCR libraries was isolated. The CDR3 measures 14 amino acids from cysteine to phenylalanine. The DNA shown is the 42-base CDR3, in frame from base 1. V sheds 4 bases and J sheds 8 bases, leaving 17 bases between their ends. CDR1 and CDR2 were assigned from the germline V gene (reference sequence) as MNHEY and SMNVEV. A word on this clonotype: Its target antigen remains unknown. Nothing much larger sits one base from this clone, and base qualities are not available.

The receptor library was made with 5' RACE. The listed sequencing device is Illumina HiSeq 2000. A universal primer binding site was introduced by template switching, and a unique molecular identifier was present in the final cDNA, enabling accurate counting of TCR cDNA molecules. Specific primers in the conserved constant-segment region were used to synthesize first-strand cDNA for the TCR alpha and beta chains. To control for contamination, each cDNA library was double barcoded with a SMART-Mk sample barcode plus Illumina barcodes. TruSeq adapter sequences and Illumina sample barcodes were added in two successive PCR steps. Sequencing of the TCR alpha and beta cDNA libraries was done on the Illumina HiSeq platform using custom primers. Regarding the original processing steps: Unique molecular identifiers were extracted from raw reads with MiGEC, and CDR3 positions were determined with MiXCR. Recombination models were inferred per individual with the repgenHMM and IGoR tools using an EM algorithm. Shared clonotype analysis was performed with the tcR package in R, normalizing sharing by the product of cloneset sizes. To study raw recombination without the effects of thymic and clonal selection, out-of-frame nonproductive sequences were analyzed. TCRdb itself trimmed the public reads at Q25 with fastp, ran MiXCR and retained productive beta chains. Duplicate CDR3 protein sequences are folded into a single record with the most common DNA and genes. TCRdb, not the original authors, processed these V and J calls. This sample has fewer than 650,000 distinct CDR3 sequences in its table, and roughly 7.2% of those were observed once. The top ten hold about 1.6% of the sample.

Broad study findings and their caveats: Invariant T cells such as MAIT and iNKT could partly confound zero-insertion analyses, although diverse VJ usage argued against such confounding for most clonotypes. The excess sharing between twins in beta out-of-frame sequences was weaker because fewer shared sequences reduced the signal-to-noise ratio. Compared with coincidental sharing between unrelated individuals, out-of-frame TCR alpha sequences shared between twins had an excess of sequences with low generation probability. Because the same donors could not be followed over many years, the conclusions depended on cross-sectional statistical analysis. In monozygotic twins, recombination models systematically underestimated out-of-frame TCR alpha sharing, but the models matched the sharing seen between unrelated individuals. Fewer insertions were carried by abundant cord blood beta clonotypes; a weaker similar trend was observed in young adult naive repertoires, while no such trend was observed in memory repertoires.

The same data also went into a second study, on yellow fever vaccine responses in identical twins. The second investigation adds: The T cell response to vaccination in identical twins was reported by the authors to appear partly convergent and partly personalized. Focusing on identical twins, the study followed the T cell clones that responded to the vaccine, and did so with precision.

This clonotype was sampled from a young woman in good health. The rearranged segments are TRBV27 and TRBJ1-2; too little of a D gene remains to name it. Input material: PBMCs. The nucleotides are TGTGCCAGCAGTTCCGGGCAAAACTATGGCGGCTACACCTTC. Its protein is CASSSGQNYGGYTF.